This T cell receptor beta chain was retrieved from a study of CD8+ T cells in alopecia areata. This CDR3 contains 15 residues. V shed 1 base and J shed 1 base, with 14 bases lying between them. Germline CDR1 is SQVTM and CDR2 is ANQGSEA. Isolated RNA was reverse transcribed into cDNA used as the sequencing template. Sequencing used immunoSEQ multiplex PCR; TCRdb keeps in-frame clones, though not all of them. The sample contains around 210,000 clones, just over 55% of which appear only once. Using a FACSAria, the CD4+ and CD8+ T cells were sorted from the PBMCs. This clone was found a few times. The chain recombines TRBV29-1 with TRBJ2-7; D possibly corresponds to TRBD1 (6 bases). What was sequenced was CD8+ T cells sorted from blood. The TCR originated in a human donor in good health. CDR3 residues: CSVEAGTSQSYEQYF. CDR3 in DNA: TGCAGCGTTGAAGCCGGGACATCGCAATCCTACGAGCAGTACTTC.